A selection of T cell receptor beta chains follows, all from one sample in a study of blood T cell repertoires in COVID-19. Using immunoSEQ multiplex PCR, the repertoire was profiled, and TCRdb retains in-frame clones only, with some absent. The table has approximately 190,000 clones, around 86% seen once. Source material: PBMCs or T cells enriched from blood (not recorded which). The receptors here all came from a woman in her thirties or forties in a cohort exposed to, infected with or recovered from COVID-19 (not recorded which). Each CDR3 is given with its conserved first and last residue. Each record gives: CDR3 length, V gene, J gene, CDR3 protein.

12	TRBV2	TRBJ1-2	CASSYRVYGYTF
13	TRBV6-5	TRBJ2-1	CATRKEGGDEQFF
14	TRBV15	TRBJ2-2	CATRQGADTGELFF
15	TRBV6-2/TRBV6-3	TRBJ2-1	CASSYSASGGPTQFF
16	TRBV9	TRBJ2-3	CASSPPQGAIADTQYF
12	TRBV27	TRBJ2-7	CASSPARGEQYF
13	TRBV3-1/TRBV3-2	TRBJ1-2	CASSHRVFYGYTF
13	TRBV13	TRBJ1-1	CASSLGPGKEAFF
13	TRBV2	TRBJ1-2	CATTLSGNYGYTF
13	TRBV5-1	TRBJ1-6	CASSFDSNSPLHF
13	TRBV6-6	TRBJ1-1	CASSTGGNTEAFF
13	TRBV30	TRBJ2-7	CAWTGLSPYEQYF
15	TRBV19	TRBJ1-1	CASRPTGLGNTEAFF
14	TRBV5-4	TRBJ2-7	CASSLGGGNSEQYF
18	TRBV18	TRBJ1-4	CASSPPWTGATVGEKLFF
13	TRBV29-1	TRBJ2-7	CSVVLQGSYEQYF
15	TRBV6-5	TRBJ2-7	CASSPTSGSPYEQYF
13	TRBV9	TRBJ1-6	CASSVDGNSPLHF
16	TRBV19	TRBJ1-5	CASRVIGGAIDQPQHF
15	TRBV6-4	TRBJ1-2	CASSDGEGQGESYTF
19	TRBV28	TRBJ1-4	CASKGRYGTGLATNEKLFF
12	TRBV12-3/TRBV12-4	TRBJ1-1	CASRRGGTEAFF
15	TRBV20-1	TRBJ1-2	CSASIQGREVYGYTF
12	TRBV19	TRBJ1-2	CATRQGDYGYTF
15	TRBV7-6	TRBJ1-1	CASSTPGGGRTEAFF
15	TRBV5-1	TRBJ2-2	CASSLSPRGIGELFF
14	TRBV7-8	TRBJ1-1	CASSLDVSYTEAFF
14	TRBV19	TRBJ2-1	CASSLQRRSNEQFF
12	TRBV25-1	TRBJ1-2	CASSGSPRGYTF
15	TRBV19	TRBJ1-2	CASSARAGGNWGYTF
15	TRBV15	TRBJ1-4	CATTKTTGSSEKLFF
13	TRBV7-2	TRBJ1-5	CASSPRRDQPQHF
15	TRBV9	TRBJ1-5	CASSVDLGSGEPQHF
13	TRBV12-3/TRBV12-4	TRBJ2-1	CASSLATYNEQFF
12	TRBV4-2	TRBJ1-1	CASSQDPGVVFF
15	TRBV2	TRBJ1-2	CASSIGGQGMRGYTF
14	TRBV19	TRBJ1-1	CASSIARGASEAFF
15	TRBV21-1	TRBJ1-2	CASRDPRQGENGYTF
15	TRBV24-1	TRBJ1-4	CATSVQGARGEKLFF
13	TRBV6-1	TRBJ1-2	CASSEAMTDGYTF
15	TRBV13	TRBJ1-3	CASSLRGGLRNTIYF
15	TRBV24-1	TRBJ1-2	CATSDGPKGYYGYTF
15	TRBV4-1	TRBJ1-2	CASSPLGQAATGYTF
13	TRBV10-1	TRBJ2-2	CASSELNTGELFF
14	TRBV4-2	TRBJ1-1	CASSHLDRNTEAFF
14	TRBV2	TRBJ1-3	CASSHTGPGNTIYF
11	TRBV20-1	TRBJ1-1	CSARGEAEAFF
18	TRBV5-1	TRBJ2-2	CASSSRLAGGDGGRELFF
14	TRBV9	TRBJ1-5	CASSGQGESQPQHF